This TCR beta chain was identified during a study of Graves' ophthalmopathy and Graves' hyperthyroidism (dated by TCRdb to between 2017 and 2018). For the study in its entirety: Peripheral blood was collected before any treatment was given, at the time of initial diagnosis. A discovery set of 100 patients (around 40 ophthalmopathy, 57 stable hyperthyroidism) was enrolled to explore V-J signatures distinguishing ophthalmopathy from hyperthyroidism. In total, 135 blood samples were TCR-sequenced: 40 to 45 ophthalmopathy, roughly 77 hyperthyroidism and around 17 hyperthyroidism-to-ophthalmopathy patients. In over 5 hyperthyroidism patients, the T-cell repertoire of thyroid tissue was compared with the T-cell repertoire of blood. After sampling, hyperthyroidism patients received methimazole starting at 30 mg daily, and ophthalmopathy patients received high-dose intravenous methylprednisolone. TCR beta repertoire signatures were used to distinguish Graves' ophthalmopathy from Graves' hyperthyroidism and to predict progression to ophthalmopathy. The roughly 100 discovery patients were randomly split 7:3 into training and test sets. An independent validation cohort comprised some 19 hyperthyroidism patients and over 15 patients who later progressed from hyperthyroidism to ophthalmopathy.

This clonotype was detected many times. The clone's antigen remains unknown. No base-level quality is on record; no much larger clone is a single base apart. Ophthalmopathy patients had moderately to severely active disease, Clinical Activity Score of at least 3, NOSPECS grade of at least 4, and disease duration under 3 months. Patients were excluded if they had other autoimmune diseases, uncontrolled infections, pregnancy or lactation. Diagnosis relied on clinical symptoms, serum thyroxine, TRAb, thyroid ultrasound and orbital computed tomography. PBMCs were isolated from 10 ml of fresh peripheral blood by Ficoll-Paque density gradient centrifugation. Total RNA was extracted using Trizol reagent, and RNA quality was checked on an Agilent 2100 Bioanalyzer. What the study reported, not specific to this receptor: Among expanded thyroid clonotypes with frequency above 0.001, most also showed up in blood, which suggests that blood repertoires may reflect the thyroid immune response. Sample size was not statistically predetermined, and group allocation was not concealed from the investigators. In validation, the model predicted ophthalmopathy progression with 70.59% sensitivity and approximately 78% specificity; eleven to twelve predicted patients were CT-confirmed with GO in a median of approximately 6.5 months. Ophthalmopathy was separated from stable hyperthyroidism by the 13-signature model with just under 90% sensitivity and about 81% specificity in cross-validation and with 80%/75% in the test set.

For repertoire sequencing, TCR beta CDR3 regions were amplified from RNA transcripts. A first-round RT-PCR used HTBI primers with the Qiagen OneStep RT-PCR kit, followed by a second-round multiplex PCR, size selection and purification. Libraries were sequenced on an Illumina HiSeq2000 using paired-end 100 bp reads. Processing in the source paper ran as follows. SOAPnuke was used to process the reads, removing any read that contained adapters or uncalled bases, had a mean Phred below 15, or lacked an exact match to the constant primer or identifier. COPE v1.2.5 was used to merge high-quality paired reads. Unique nucleotide sequences were defined as clonotypes and aligned to IMGT TRB V, D and J references using MiTCR v1.1. Only V-J combinations with frequency above 0.0001 were analysed, covering 98% to 99.2% of repertoires. A TCR clonal expansion and chaos score per V-J combination was defined as the ratio of F50 clonal expansion to chaos observed in the TCRdist matrix. Features were reduced by Welch's t-statistics and random forest to about a dozen V-J combinations, which fed a naive Bayes classifier. Thyroid-blood repertoire similarity was quantified with the Morisita-Horn index. TCRdb reprocessing: public reads trimmed at Q25 with fastp, clones called with MiXCR, in-frame beta chains kept. Rows are unified per CDR3 protein, each entry keeping the most common DNA and genes. For this entry, the V and J calls and clone size follow TCRdb and not the study's own pipeline. This sample gives approximately 210,000 distinct CDR3 sequences in total; approximately 28% of them show up just once. The top ten hold 9.1% of the sample.

The receptor was derived from a man aged 45 to 65 with Graves' ophthalmopathy. Donor details come from another sample of the same person, matched by shared clones. The sequenced sample was peripheral blood.

CDR3 protein: CASSYFGLAQPYEQYF. The nucleotides read TGTGCCAGCAGTTACTTTGGACTAGCTCAACCCTACGAGCAGTACTTC. Recombination linked TRBV6-5 to TRBJ2-7; 8 central nucleotides agree with TRBD2. Per the germline V gene, MNHEY is the CDR1 and SVGAGI is the CDR2. Taken from cysteine to phenylalanine, the CDR3 has 16 residues. The retained sequence is limited to the CDR3, 48 bases, with the frame set at the first base. Unmatched junction bases come to 7, with V trimmed by 1 base and J by 2 bases.